The rows below give T cell receptor beta chains drawn from one sample of a study of blood T cells in healthy people across ages. TCRdb fed the 5' RACE reads into MiXCR, producing one record per CDR3 protein. Seen here are 1,500,000 or so distinct CDR3 sequences, around 40% observed once, and the top ten hold just over 4%. Sequencing was performed on blood. The receptor source for this set is a woman younger than 30 in good health. Both conserved end residues are part of each CDR3. A D gene is named only where the DNA matches it firmly. Some rows mark clone size as missing; the rest say once, few, many or name a class of expanded clone.

D	J	V	size	CDR3	DNA
-	TRBJ2-1	TRBV4-3	few	CASSQEGPGLNEQFF	TGCGCCAGCAGCCAAGAGGGTCCGGGGCTCAATGAGCAGTTCTTC
-	TRBJ1-3	TRBV9	-	CASSVGTMAGNTIYF	TGTGCCAGCAGCGTAGGAACAATGGCTGGAAACACCATATATTTT
-	TRBJ2-3	TRBV6-1	-	CTSSPRGQTTTQYF	TGTACCAGCAGTCCCAGAGGGCAAACAACTACGCAGTATTTT
TRBD1	TRBJ1-5	TRBV20-1	-	CSVVTGHNQPQHF	TGCAGTGTAGTGACAGGGCACAATCAGCCCCAGCATTTT
-	TRBJ2-5	TRBV29-1	few	CSVFTGETQYF	TGCAGCGTGTTCACGGGAGAGACCCAGTACTTC
-	TRBJ2-7	TRBV20-1	-	CSARVSGVWYEQYF	TGCAGTGCTAGAGTTTCAGGGGTTTGGTACGAGCAGTACTTC
-	TRBJ2-7	TRBV20-1	once	CSASDWQNYEQYF	TGCAGTGCTAGCGACTGGCAGAACTACGAGCAGTACTTC
-	TRBJ2-7	TRBV7-9	-	CASSTWTNYEQYF	TGTGCCAGCAGCACCTGGACTAACTACGAGCAGTACTTC
-	TRBJ2-1	TRBV11-2	-	CASSLDLDPEQFF	TGTGCCAGCAGCTTAGATCTAGACCCCGAGCAGTTCTTC
-	TRBJ2-5	TRBV10-3	-	CAISRGQNQETQYF	TGTGCCATCAGCCGCGGACAGAACCAAGAGACCCAGTACTTC
TRBD1	TRBJ2-1	TRBV2	few	CASGSTGGLINEQFF	TGTGCCAGCGGGTCGACAGGGGGCCTAATCAATGAGCAGTTCTTC
TRBD1	TRBJ1-2	TRBV7-2	-	CASSAPAGGNGYTF	TGTGCCAGCAGCGCCCCGGCAGGGGGCAATGGCTACACCTTC
TRBD1	TRBJ2-1	TRBV13	few	CASSRDSHNEQFF	TGTGCCAGTAGCCGGGACAGTCATAATGAGCAGTTCTTC
-	TRBJ2-7	TRBV9	-	CASSPEGVSYGQYF	TGTGCCAGCAGCCCCGAGGGGGTATCCTACGGGCAGTACTTC
TRBD2	TRBJ2-1	TRBV4-1	-	CASSQEGTSGSREQFF	TGCGCCAGCAGCCAAGAGGGAACTAGCGGGAGTCGTGAGCAGTTCTTC
-	TRBJ1-1	TRBV12-3/TRBV12-4	-	CASSPGLSNTEAFF	TGTGCCAGCAGTCCGGGACTGTCGAACACTGAAGCTTTCTTT
-	TRBJ2-4	TRBV6-1	-	CASRYRGLAKNIQYF	TGTGCCAGCAGGTACCGGGGGTTGGCCAAAAACATTCAGTACTTC